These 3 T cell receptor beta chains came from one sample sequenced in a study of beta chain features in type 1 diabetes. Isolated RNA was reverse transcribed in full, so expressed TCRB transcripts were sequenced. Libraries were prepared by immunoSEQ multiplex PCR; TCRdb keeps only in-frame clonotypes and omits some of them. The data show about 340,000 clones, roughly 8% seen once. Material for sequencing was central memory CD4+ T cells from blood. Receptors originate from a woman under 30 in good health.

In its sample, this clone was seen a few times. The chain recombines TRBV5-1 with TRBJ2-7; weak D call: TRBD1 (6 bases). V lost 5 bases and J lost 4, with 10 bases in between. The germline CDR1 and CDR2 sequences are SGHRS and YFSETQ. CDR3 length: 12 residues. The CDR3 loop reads CASRRTGYEQYF. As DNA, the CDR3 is TGCGCCAGCAGGCGTACAGGGTACGAGCAGTACTTC.

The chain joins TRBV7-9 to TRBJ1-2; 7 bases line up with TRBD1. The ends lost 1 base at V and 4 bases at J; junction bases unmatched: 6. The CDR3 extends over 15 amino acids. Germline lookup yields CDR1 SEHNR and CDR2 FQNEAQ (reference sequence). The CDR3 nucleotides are TGTGCCAGCAGCTTAGGAGTGGGACAGACCTATGGCTACACCTTC. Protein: CASSLGVGQTYGYTF. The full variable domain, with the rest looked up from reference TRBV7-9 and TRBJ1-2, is DTGVSQNPRHKITKRGQNVTFRCDPISEHNRLYWYRQTLGQGPEFLTYFQNEAQLEKSRLLSDRFSAERPKGSFSTLEIQRTEQGDSAMYLCASSLGVGQTYGYTFGSGTRLTVV.

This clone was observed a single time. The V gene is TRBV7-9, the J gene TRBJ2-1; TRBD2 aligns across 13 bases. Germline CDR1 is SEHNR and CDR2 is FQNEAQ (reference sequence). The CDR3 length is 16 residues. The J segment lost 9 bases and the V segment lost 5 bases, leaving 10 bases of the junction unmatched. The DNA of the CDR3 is TGTGCCAGCAGCAAACATGGACTAGCGGGAGTACCTGAGCAGTTCTTC. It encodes CASSKHGLAGVPEQFF.